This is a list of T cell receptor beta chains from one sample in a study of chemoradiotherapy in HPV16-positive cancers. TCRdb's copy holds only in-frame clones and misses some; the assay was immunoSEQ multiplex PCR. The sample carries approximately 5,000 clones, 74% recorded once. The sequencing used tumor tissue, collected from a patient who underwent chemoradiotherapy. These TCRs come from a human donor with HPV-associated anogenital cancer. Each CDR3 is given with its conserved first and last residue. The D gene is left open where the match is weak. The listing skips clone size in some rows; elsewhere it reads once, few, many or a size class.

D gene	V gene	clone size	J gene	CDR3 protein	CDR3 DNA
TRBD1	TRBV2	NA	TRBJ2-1	CASPGQGANEQFF	TGTGCCAGCCCGGGACAGGGCGCCAATGAGCAGTTCTTC
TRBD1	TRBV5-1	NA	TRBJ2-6	CASSNAGTGYSGANVLTF	TGCGCCAGCTCCAATGCCGGGACAGGGTACTCTGGGGCCAACGTCCTGACTTTC
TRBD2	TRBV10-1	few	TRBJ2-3	CASSDVREPSDTQYF	TGCGCCAGCAGTGATGTGCGGGAGCCGTCAGATACGCAGTATTTT
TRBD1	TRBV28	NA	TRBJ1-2	CASSVDRSYGYTF	TGTGCCAGCAGTGTGGACAGGTCCTATGGCTACACCTTC
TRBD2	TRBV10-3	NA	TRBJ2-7	CAISIAGGMSYEQYF	TGTGCCATCAGTATAGCGGGAGGGATGTCCTACGAGCAGTACTTC
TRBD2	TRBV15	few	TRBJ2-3	CATSLGLAGTTDTQYF	TGTGCCACCAGCCTGGGACTAGCGGGTACCACAGATACGCAGTATTTT
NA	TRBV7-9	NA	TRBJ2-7	CASSLGGYYEQYF	TGTGCCAGCAGCCTTGGCGGCTACTACGAGCAGTACTTC
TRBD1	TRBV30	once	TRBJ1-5	CAWSAGQGGQPQHF	TGTGCCTGGAGTGCCGGACAGGGGGGTCAGCCCCAGCATTTT
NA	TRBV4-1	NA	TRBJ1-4	CASSPPGRPTGEKLFF	TGCGCCAGCAGCCCCCCCGGGAGGCCGACAGGTGAAAAACTGTTTTTT
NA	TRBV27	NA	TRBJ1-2	CASSSRPSHGRGYGYTF	TGTGCCAGCAGTTCAAGGCCTTCTCACGGAAGGGGCTATGGCTACACCTTC
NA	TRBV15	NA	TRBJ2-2	CATSRGGLGTGELFF	TGTGCCACCAGCAGGGGGGGACTTGGCACCGGGGAGCTGTTTTTT
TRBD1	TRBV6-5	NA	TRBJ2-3	CASRDRDRGTDTQYF	TGTGCCAGCAGGGACCGGGACAGGGGAACAGATACGCAGTATTTT
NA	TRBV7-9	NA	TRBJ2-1	CASSVRLEYEQFF	TGTGCCAGCAGCGTTCGTCTAGAATATGAGCAGTTCTTC
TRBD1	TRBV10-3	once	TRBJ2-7	CAISSRGRSSDEQYF	TGTGCCATCAGTTCGAGGGGGCGGTCCTCGGACGAGCAGTACTTC
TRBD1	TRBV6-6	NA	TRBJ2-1	CASRMGQVGREQFF	TGTGCCAGCAGGATGGGACAGGTCGGCCGTGAGCAGTTCTTC
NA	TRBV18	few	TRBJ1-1	CASSPVRNTEAFF	TGTGCCAGCTCACCGGTGAGGAACACTGAAGCTTTCTTT
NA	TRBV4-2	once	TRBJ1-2	CASSQDGSNYGYTF	TGTGCCAGCAGCCAAGACGGTTCTAACTATGGCTACACCTTC
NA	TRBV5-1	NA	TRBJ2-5	CASSVQGQETQYF	TGCGCCAGCAGCGTCCAGGGCCAAGAGACCCAGTACTTC
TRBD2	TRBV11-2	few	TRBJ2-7	CASSLVHAGGIINTEQYF	TGTGCCAGCAGCTTAGTGCACGCGGGAGGGATAATCAACACCGAGCAGTACTTC
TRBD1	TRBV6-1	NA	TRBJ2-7	CASSETDRVYEQYF	TGTGCCAGCAGTGAGACGGACAGGGTCTACGAGCAGTACTTC
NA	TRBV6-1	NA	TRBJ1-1	CASKDFGGMNTEAFF	TGTGCCAGCAAAGACTTCGGGGGGATGAACACTGAAGCTTTCTTT
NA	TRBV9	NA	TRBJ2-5	CARQVQETQYF	TGTGCCCGACAGGTACAAGAGACCCAGTACTTC
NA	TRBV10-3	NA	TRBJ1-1	CAISDRTEAFF	TGTGCCATCAGTGACAGAACTGAAGCTTTCTTT
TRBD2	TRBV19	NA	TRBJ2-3	CASSIRASGSSWVKMDTQYF	TGTGCCAGTAGTATAAGGGCTAGCGGGAGTAGTTGGGTAAAAATGGATACGCAGTATTTT
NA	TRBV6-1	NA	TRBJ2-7	CASSEEATYEQYF	TGTGCCAGCAGTGAAGAGGCTACCTACGAGCAGTACTTC
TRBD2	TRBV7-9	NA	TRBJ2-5	CASSSSDPGLEVERETQYF	TGTGCCAGCAGCTCGTCAGACCCGGGACTAGAGGTTGAAAGAGAGACCCAGTACTTC
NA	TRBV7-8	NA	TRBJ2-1	CASSLGRAPRLAVYNEQFF	TGTGCCAGCAGCTTAGGGAGGGCACCGCGATTAGCGGTCTACAATGAGCAGTTCTTC
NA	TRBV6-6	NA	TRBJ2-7	CASRQLETYYVEQYF	TGTGCCAGCAGACAGCTAGAAACCTACTACGTCGAGCAGTACTTC